The text below deals with one T cell receptor beta chain. Germline and junction disagree at one end, which may indicate a read error. This sample is part of a study of CD8 T cells in Susac syndrome. The CDR3 contains 12 residues. Purification of the CD8+ and CD4+ T cells relied on negative isolation, and TEMRA cells underwent FACS enrichment. RNA in amounts of roughly 0.5 to 1 ug was reverse transcribed with random hexamers. TCRdb fed the immunoSEQ multiplex PCR reads into MiXCR, producing one record per CDR3 protein. The data show about 150,000 distinct CDR3 sequences, 94% seen once. Sequences were obtained from CD8+ T cells from PBMCs. The rearrangement uses TRBV12-3 or TRBV12-4 and TRBJ1-6; D gene unclear. This clonotype originated in a human donor with multiple sclerosis. The CDR3 here is CASSLASSPLHF. In DNA form, the CDR3 reads TGTGCCAGCAGTCTAGCTAGTTCACCCCTCCACTTT.